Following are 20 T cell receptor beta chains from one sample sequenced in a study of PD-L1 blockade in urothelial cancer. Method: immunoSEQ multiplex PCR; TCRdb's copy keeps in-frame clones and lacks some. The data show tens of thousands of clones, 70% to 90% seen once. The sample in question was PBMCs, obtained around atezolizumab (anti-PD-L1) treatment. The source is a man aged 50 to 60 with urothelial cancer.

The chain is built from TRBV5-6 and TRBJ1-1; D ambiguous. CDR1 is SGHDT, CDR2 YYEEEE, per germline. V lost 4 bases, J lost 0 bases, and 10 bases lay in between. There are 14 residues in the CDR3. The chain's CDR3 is CASSPTPLNTEAFF. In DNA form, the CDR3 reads TGTGCCAGCAGCCCGACACCTCTGAACACTGAAGCTTTCTTT.

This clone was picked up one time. CDR3 residues: CASSLGLAGSTDTQYF. CDR3 in DNA: TGTGCCAGCAGCTTAGGACTAGCGGGAAGCACAGATACGCAGTATTTT. V usage is TRBV11-1 and J usage is TRBJ2-3; 11 bases are a match to TRBD2. This CDR3 region has 16 residues. J was trimmed by 0 bases and V by 1 base; bases with no gene match: 0. Looked up from germline, CDR1 is SGHAT and CDR2 is FQDESV (reference sequence).

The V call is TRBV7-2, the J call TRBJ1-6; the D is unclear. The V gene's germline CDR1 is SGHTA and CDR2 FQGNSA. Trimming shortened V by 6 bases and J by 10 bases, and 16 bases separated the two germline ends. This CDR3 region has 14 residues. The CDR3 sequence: CASRTDGGPSPLHF. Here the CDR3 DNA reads TGTGCCAGCAGGACGGACGGAGGCCCCTCACCCCTCCACTTT.

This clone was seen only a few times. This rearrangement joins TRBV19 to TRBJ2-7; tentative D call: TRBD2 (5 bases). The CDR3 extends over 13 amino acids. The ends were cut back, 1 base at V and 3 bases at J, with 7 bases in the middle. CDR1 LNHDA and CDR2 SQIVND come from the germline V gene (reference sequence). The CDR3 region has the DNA TGTGCCAGTAGTATAGGAGGGAGCTACGAGCAGTACTTC. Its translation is CASSIGGSYEQYF.

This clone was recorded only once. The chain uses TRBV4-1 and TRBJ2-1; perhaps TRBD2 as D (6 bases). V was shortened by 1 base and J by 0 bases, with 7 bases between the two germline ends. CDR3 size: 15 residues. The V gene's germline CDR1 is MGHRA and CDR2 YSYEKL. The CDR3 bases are TGCGCCAGCAGCCAAGGAGCGGGCTCCTACAATGAGCAGTTCTTC. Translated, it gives CASSQGAGSYNEQFF.

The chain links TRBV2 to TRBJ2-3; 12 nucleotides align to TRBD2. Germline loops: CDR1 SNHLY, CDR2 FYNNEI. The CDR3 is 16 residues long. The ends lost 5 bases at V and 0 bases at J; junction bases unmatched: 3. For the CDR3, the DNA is TGTGCCAGCAGTCCAGGGACTAGCGGGAGCACAGATACGCAGTATTTT. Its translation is CASSPGTSGSTDTQYF.

The CDR3 sequence: CASSAGTSDHYEQYF. CDR3 coding DNA: TGTGCCAGCAGCGCAGGGACTAGCGATCACTACGAGCAGTACTTC. The genes are TRBV5-4 and TRBJ2-7, with 10 bases aligning to TRBD2. J was trimmed by 3 bases and V by 4 bases; bases with no gene match: 7. Per germline, CDR1 SGHNT and CDR2 YYREEE (reference sequence). The CDR3 loop spans 15 amino acids.

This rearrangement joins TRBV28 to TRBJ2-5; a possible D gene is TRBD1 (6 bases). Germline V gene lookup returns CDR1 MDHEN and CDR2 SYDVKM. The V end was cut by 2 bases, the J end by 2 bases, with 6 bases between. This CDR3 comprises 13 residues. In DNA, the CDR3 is TGTGCCAGCAGTTTAAGGGGGCAAGAGACCCAGTACTTC. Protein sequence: CASSLRGQETQYF.

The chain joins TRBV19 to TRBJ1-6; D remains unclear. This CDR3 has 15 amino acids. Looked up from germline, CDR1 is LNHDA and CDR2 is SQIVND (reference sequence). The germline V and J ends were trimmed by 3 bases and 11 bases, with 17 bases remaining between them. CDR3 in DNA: TGTGCCAGTAGTATTAGAGGCGGGGTAGTAGCACCCCTCCACTTT. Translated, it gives CASSIRGGVVAPLHF.

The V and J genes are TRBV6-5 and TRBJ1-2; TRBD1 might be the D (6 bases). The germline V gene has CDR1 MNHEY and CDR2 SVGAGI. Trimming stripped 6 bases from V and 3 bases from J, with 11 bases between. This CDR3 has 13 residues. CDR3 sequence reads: CASSPDRHYGYTF. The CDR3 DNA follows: TGTGCCAGCAGCCCTGACAGGCACTATGGCTACACCTTC.

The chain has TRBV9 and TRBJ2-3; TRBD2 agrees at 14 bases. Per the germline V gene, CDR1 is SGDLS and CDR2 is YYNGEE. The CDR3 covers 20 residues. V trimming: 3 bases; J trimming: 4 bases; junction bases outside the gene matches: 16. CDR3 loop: CASSDGGLAGDITPPDTQYF. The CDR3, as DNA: TGTGCCAGCAGCGATGGGGGACTAGCGGGAGATATAACTCCCCCAGATACGCAGTATTTT.

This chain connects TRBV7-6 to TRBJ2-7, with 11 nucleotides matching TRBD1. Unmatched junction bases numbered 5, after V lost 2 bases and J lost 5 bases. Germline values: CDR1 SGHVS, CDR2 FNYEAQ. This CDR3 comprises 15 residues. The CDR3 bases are TGTGCCAGCAGCTTACTAGGACAGGGGGCGAACGAGCAGTACTTC. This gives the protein CASSLLGQGANEQYF.

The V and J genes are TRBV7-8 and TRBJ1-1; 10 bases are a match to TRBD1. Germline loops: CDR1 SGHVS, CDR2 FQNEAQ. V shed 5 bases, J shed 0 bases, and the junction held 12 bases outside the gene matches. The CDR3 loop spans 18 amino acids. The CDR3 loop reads CASSVLGQGVRMNTEAFF. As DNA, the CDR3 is TGTGCCAGCAGCGTGCTAGGACAGGGGGTGAGGATGAACACTGAAGCTTTCTTT. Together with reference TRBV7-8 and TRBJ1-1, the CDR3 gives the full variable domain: GAGVSQSPRYKVAKRGQDVALRCDPISGHVSLFWYQQALGQGPEFLTYFQNEAQLDKSGLPSDRFFAERPEGSVSTLKIQRTQQEDSAVYLCASSVLGQGVRMNTEAFFGQGTRLTVV.

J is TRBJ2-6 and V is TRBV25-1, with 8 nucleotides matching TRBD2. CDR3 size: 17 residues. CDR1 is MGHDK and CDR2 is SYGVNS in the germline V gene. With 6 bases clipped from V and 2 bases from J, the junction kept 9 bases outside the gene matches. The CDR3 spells CASRRGAGVTGANVLTF. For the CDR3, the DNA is TGTGCCAGCAGAAGAGGAGCGGGAGTAACTGGGGCCAACGTCCTGACTTTC.

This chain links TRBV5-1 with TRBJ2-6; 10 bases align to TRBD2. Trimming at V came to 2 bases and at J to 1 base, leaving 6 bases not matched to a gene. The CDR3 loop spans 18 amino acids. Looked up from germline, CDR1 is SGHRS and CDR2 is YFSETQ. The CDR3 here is CASSFLLAGASGANVLTF. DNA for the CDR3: TGCGCCAGCAGCTTCCTCCTAGCGGGAGCGTCTGGGGCCAACGTCCTGACTTTC. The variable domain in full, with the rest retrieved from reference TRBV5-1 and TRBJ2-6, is KAGVTQTPRYLIKTRGQQVTLSCSPISGHRSVSWYQQTPGQGLQFLFEYFSETQRNKGNFPGRFSGRQFSNSRSEMNVSTLELGDSALYLCASSFLLAGASGANVLTFGAGSRLTVL.

Here the CDR3 DNA reads TGTGCCAGGTTAGCGGCGGGAGTACCCGGCGAGCAGTACTTC. It is translated as CARLAAGVPGEQYF. The chain carries TRBV5-3 and TRBJ2-7; 7 bases line up with TRBD2. TRBV5-3 is an ORF, with its function uncertain. The CDR3 runs to 14 residues. V shed 8 bases, J shed 6 bases, and the junction held 14 bases outside the gene matches.

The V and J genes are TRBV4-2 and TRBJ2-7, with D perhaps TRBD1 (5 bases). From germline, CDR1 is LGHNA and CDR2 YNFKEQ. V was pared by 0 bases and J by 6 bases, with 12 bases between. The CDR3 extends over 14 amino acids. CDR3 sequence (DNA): TGTGCCAGCAGCCAAGATCAGGGCACTACCGAGCAGTACTTC. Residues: CASSQDQGTTEQYF.

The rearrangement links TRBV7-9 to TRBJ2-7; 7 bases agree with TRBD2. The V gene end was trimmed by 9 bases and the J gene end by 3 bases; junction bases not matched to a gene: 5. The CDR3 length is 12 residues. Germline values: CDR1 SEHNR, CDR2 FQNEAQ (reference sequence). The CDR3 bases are TGTGCCAGTGCCGGACTAGTCTACGAGCAGTACTTC. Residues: CASAGLVYEQYF. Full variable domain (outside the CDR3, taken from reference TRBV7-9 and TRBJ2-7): DTGVSQNPRHKITKRGQNVTFRCDPISEHNRLYWYRQTLGQGPEFLTYFQNEAQLEKSRLLSDRFSAERPKGSFSTLEIQRTEQGDSAMYLCASAGLVYEQYFGPGTRLTVT.

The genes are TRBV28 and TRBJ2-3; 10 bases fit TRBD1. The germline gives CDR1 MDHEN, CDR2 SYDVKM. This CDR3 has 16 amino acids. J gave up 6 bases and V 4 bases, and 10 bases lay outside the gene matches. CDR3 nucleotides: TGTGCCAGCAGTTCCTCATGGGACAGGGGATGGGATACGCAGTATTTT. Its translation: CASSSSWDRGWDTQYF.

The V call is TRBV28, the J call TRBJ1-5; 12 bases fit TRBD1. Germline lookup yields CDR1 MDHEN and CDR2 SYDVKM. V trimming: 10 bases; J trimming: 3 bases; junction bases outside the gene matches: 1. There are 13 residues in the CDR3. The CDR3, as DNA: TGTGCCACGGGACAGGGGGCCAATCAGCCCCAGCATTTT. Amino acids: CATGQGANQPQHF.